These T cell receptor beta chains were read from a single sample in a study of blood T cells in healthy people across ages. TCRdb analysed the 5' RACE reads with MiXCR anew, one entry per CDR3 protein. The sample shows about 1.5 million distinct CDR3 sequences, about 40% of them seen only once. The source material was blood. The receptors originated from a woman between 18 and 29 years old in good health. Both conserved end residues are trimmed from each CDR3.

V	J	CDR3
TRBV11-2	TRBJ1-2	ASSLEFSGYT
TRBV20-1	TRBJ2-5	SARFWAEETQY
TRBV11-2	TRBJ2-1	ASSRMQSGGTVGNEQF
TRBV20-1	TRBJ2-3	SARDLKHTDTQY
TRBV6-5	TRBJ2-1	ASSYSLGNNEQF
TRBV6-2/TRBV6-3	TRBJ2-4	ASRPGTLAKNIQY
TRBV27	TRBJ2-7	ASSTRLAGGTHYEQY
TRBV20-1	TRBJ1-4	SARDGDRGNEKLF
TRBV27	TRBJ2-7	ASSSYTGSLPNYEQY
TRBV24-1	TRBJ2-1	ATSDSSRPEQF
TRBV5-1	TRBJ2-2	ASSLTAGTGELF
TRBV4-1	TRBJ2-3	ASSQGFRGSDTQY
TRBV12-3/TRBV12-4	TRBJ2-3	ASSQTSGHTDTQY
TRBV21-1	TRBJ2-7	ASSKYGQEVYEQY
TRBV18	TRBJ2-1	ASSLTSGRAVEQF
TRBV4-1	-	ASSQDWDQTNEQY
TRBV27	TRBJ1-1	ASSLSRRGRNTEAF
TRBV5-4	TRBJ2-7	ASSLAPGAESYEQY
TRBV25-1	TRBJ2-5	ASSEFRAGQETQY
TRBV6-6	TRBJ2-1	ASSGTDEKQF
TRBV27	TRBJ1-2	ASSTRQGRGYGYT
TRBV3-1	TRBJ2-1	ASTHPEGEQF
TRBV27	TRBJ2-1	ASSYPLTSGGVTEQF
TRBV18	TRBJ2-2	VSSNEYTRELF
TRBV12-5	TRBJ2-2	ASRGLVTGELF
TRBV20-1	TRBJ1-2	SARQSPPNYGYT
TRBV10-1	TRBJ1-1	ASSGEHNEAF
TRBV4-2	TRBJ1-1	ASSQVLRQGTEAF
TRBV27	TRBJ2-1	ASRQGDEQF
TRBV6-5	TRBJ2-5	TSSYPPGTGGRETQY
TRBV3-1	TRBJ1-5	ASSQEEGSGQPQH
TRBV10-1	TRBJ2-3	ASSPGFSTDTQY
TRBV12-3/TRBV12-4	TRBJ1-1	VSSFRDHTEAF
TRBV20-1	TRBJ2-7	SARGSVSYEQY
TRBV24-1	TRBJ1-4	ATSDPNRGEKLF
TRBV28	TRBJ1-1	ASSPPGGIRDTEAF
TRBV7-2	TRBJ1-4	ASSRGQGASNEKLF
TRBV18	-	ASSPPGWDTSSYNEQY
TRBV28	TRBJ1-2	ASRRGVSNYGYT
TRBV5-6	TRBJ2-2	ASSWGGLAPVIGELF
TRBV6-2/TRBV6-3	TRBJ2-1	ASSGRGPKSYNEQF
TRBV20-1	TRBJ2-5	SARTDRMTGETQY
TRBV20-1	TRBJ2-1	SARGVPAAESYNEQF
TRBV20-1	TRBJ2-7	SAGPGRSEQY